This T cell receptor (beta chain) is from a study of blood T cell repertoires in COVID-19. Study as a whole: Spain, Italy and the United States supplied samples that represented acute and convalescent COVID-19. Sample material is recorded as cDNA or gDNA derived from T cells, B-cell-depleted T cells, or PBMCs.

Original processing methods: Counts of nucleated cells, estimated from reference gene primer amplification, were obtained. Method: immunoSEQ multiplex PCR; TCRdb's copy keeps in-frame clones and lacks some. V and J calls and clone size follow that table, whereas D and trimming were derived from the DNA. The sample has more than 250,000 clones; approximately 90% are singletons. Germline lookup yields CDR1 SGHNT and CDR2 YENEEA. Trimming took off 10 bases at V and 8 bases at J, with 11 bases between the two ends. The length of the CDR3 is 11 residues. This clone appeared once. The sequencing sample was made of peripheral blood. The sequence was collected from a man younger than 35 with active or convalescent COVID-19. The chain couples TRBV11-3 to TRBJ2-2; D is perhaps TRBD2 (6 bases). In nucleotides, the CDR3 is TGTGCCACCCGGGAGACGGGGGAGCTGTTTTTT. This sequence encodes CATRETGELFF.